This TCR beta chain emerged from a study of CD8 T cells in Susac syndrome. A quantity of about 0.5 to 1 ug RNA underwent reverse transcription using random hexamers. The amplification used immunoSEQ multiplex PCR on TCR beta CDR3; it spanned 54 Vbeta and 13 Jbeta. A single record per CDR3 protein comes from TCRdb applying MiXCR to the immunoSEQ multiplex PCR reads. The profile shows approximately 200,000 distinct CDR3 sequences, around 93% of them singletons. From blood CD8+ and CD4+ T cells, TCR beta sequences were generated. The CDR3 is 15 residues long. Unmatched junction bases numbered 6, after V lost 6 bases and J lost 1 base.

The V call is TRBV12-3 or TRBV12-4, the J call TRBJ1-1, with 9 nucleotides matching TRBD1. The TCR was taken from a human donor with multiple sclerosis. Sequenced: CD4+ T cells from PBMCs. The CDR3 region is CASSPGQGKNTEAFF. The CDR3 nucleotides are TGTGCCAGCAGCCCTGGACAGGGGAAGAACACTGAAGCTTTCTTT.